A single sample is the source of the 4 T cell receptor beta chains below, sequenced in a study of shared clonotypes between healthy human individuals. Data came from immunoSEQ multiplex PCR; TCRdb stores just in-frame clones and leaves some out. The sample yields 2,500,000 or so clones, 90% to 95% seen once. Sequencing input: naive CD4+ T cells sorted from blood. The subset: CD45RA+ positively selected. All receptors derive from a man aged 18 to 35 in good health.

The chain recombines TRBV10-2 with TRBJ1-3; D unclear. Trimming pared 2 bases from V and 0 bases from J, leaving 8 bases between. From germline, CDR1 is WSHSY and CDR2 SAAADI. The CDR3 is 15 residues long. The CDR3 DNA follows: TGCGCCAGCAGTGAGATTGGTAACTCTGGAAACACCATATATTTT. Protein: CASSEIGNSGNTIYF.

This clone was seen more than once but under ten times. The chain couples TRBV5-4 to TRBJ1-1; 9 nucleotides match TRBD1. Per germline, CDR1 SGHNT and CDR2 YYREEE (reference sequence). The J segment lost 8 bases and the V segment lost 3 bases, leaving 11 bases of the junction unmatched. This CDR3 has 15 residues. DNA of the CDR3: TGTGCCAGCAGCTCCCCGGGACAGGGTGGGTCGGAAGCTTTCTTT. Encoded protein: CASSSPGQGGSEAFF.

The gene calls are TRBV6-5 and TRBJ2-1, with 8 bases aligning to TRBD1. The CDR3 extends over 15 amino acids. Germline V CDR1 and CDR2: MNHEY, SVGAGI. J gave up 0 bases and V 6 bases, and 4 bases lay outside the gene matches. The CDR3 here is CASRDDRGSYNEQFF. CDR3 sequence (DNA): TGTGCCAGCAGAGACGACAGGGGCTCCTACAATGAGCAGTTCTTC.

The V gene is TRBV5-1, the J gene TRBJ1-2; no clear D. Germline-derived CDR1 and CDR2 are SGHRS and YFSETQ. Deletions cut 0 bases from V and 0 bases from J, with 6 bases between. The CDR3 spans 14 residues. CDR3 amino acids: CASSLEPSNYGYTF. The CDR3 coding sequence is TGCGCCAGCAGCTTGGAACCTTCTAACTATGGCTACACCTTC.